The rows below give T cell receptor beta chains drawn from one sample of a study of OX40 agonist ivuxolimab in advanced cancers. Using immunoSEQ multiplex PCR, the repertoire was profiled, and TCRdb retains in-frame clones only, with some absent. The sample has 55,000 to 65,000 clones, about 86% seen once. This material consisted of CD4+ or CD8+ T cells sorted from blood, taken in a trial of the OX40 agonist ivuxolimab. The receptors were sampled from an adult with an advanced solid tumor such as melanoma, head and neck, liver or kidney cancer. Each CDR3 is given with its conserved first and last residue. Each record gives: D gene, V gene, J gene, clone size, CDR3 DNA, CDR3 protein. A D gene is named only where the DNA matches it firmly. The size of a clone is reported for some rows only, either as once, few or many, or as a class for expanded clones.

NA	TRBV7-8	TRBJ2-2	NA	TGTGCCAGCAGCTTAGCTGGACACCTAACCGGGGAGCTGTTTTTT	CASSLAGHLTGELFF
TRBD1	TRBV18	TRBJ2-3	medium-sized	TGTGCCAGCTCACCACCGACAGGGGTTGCGTCAGATACGCAGTATTTT	CASSPPTGVASDTQYF
NA	TRBV18	TRBJ1-2	NA	TGTGCCAGCTCACCAGACAAACGGAACTATGGCTACACCTTC	CASSPDKRNYGYTF
TRBD1	TRBV19	TRBJ1-5	NA	TGTGCCAGTAGTATAGCCCCGGACAGGCTCAATCAGCCCCAGCATTTT	CASSIAPDRLNQPQHF
NA	TRBV15	TRBJ2-3	NA	TGTGCCACCAGCAGAGGACCATTAGATACGCAGTATTTT	CATSRGPLDTQYF
NA	TRBV5-1	TRBJ1-1	NA	TGCGCCAGCAGCTTGACCGTCTTGGCTGAAGCTTTCTTT	CASSLTVLAEAFF
NA	TRBV13	TRBJ1-1	NA	TGTGCCAGCAGCTTCGGTATCTTAGGGAACACTGAAGCTTTCTTT	CASSFGILGNTEAFF
NA	TRBV6-5	TRBJ1-1	NA	TGTGCCAGCAGACCCGGACGGACTAACACTGAAGCTTTCTTT	CASRPGRTNTEAFF
NA	TRBV18	TRBJ1-5	NA	TGTGCCAGCTCACCGAACAGGGACAATCAGCCCCAGCATTTT	CASSPNRDNQPQHF
TRBD1	TRBV9	TRBJ1-1	NA	TGTGCCAGCAGCGTAGACGGGACAGTGAACACTGAAGCTTTCTTT	CASSVDGTVNTEAFF
TRBD1	TRBV18	TRBJ1-6	NA	TGTGCCAGCTCACCATTGTCCCGGGACAGGGGACGCTCCTATAATTCACCCCTCCACTTT	CASSPLSRDRGRSYNSPLHF
NA	TRBV19	TRBJ1-1	NA	TGTGCCAGTCCCCTCAGGGATGAAGCTTTCTTT	CASPLRDEAFF
NA	TRBV7-3	TRBJ2-2	NA	TGTGCCAGCAGCGGGGACCCCCGAGGCGGGGAGCTGTTTTTT	CASSGDPRGGELFF
NA	TRBV5-1	TRBJ2-6	NA	TGCGCCAGCAGCCGGGACGGCGGCTCTGGGGCCAACGTCCTGACTTTC	CASSRDGGSGANVLTF
NA	TRBV14	TRBJ2-5	NA	TGTGCCAGCAGCCAAGGTGGCAGTTTAGGGACCCAGTACTTC	CASSQGGSLGTQYF
NA	TRBV28	TRBJ1-5	NA	TGTGCCAGCAGTTTATGGGGGGGGGTTAGCAATCAGCCCCAGCATTTT	CASSLWGGVSNQPQHF
NA	TRBV14	TRBJ1-3	NA	TGTGCCAGCAGCCAAGTTGGAAACACCATATATTTT	CASSQVGNTIYF
TRBD1	TRBV19	TRBJ1-5	NA	TGTGCCAGTAGTATTAGCGGGACAGGGGGCAATCAGCCCCAGCATTTT	CASSISGTGGNQPQHF
NA	TRBV7-9	TRBJ2-5	NA	TGTGCCAGCAGCACCACCCTGCGGGGCAAGGAGACCCAGTACTTC	CASSTTLRGKETQYF
NA	TRBV27	TRBJ2-2	NA	TGTGCCAGCAGGGGATGGGGGGGCGCTGCCGGGGAGCTGTTTTTT	CASRGWGGAAGELFF
NA	TRBV14	TRBJ1-2	NA	TGTGCCAGCAGCCCGGCCCTTAACTATGGCTACACCTTC	CASSPALNYGYTF
TRBD2	TRBV5-4	TRBJ2-3	NA	TGTGCCAGCAGCTCTAGCGGGGGGGCGCTAGATACGCAGTATTTT	CASSSSGGALDTQYF
NA	TRBV5-4	TRBJ2-7	NA	TGTGCCAGCAGCCCTGGACTTCCTTCCTACGAGCAGTACTTC	CASSPGLPSYEQYF
NA	TRBV27	TRBJ1-2	NA	TGTGCCAGCAGTAAAGGCCCATGGGACGGCTACACCTTC	CASSKGPWDGYTF
NA	TRBV18	TRBJ1-5	NA	TGTGCCAGCTCCCCTGGTCCAAATCAGCCCCAGCATTTT	CASSPGPNQPQHF
NA	TRBV10-3	TRBJ2-7	NA	TGTGCCAGCGCCGGGACGGGAACCTACGAGCAGTACTTC	CASAGTGTYEQYF
TRBD2	TRBV7-2	TRBJ2-3	NA	TGTGCCAGCAGCCCGGGACTAGCGTATACGCAGTATTTT	CASSPGLAYTQYF
TRBD1	TRBV5-1	TRBJ2-1	NA	TGCGCCAGCTCCCTTCAGGGACAGATAAACTACAATGAGCAGTTCTTC	CASSLQGQINYNEQFF
NA	TRBV10-3	TRBJ1-2	NA	TGTGCCATCAGTGGGACGCCGGGCTATGGCTACACCTTC	CAISGTPGYGYTF
NA	TRBV18	TRBJ2-2	NA	TGTGCCAGCTCACTCGACAAGGGCACCGGGGAGCTGTTTTTT	CASSLDKGTGELFF
NA	TRBV7-6	TRBJ2-1	NA	TGTGCCAGCAGCTTAGTGCGGGTGTCCTACAATGAGCAGTTCTTC	CASSLVRVSYNEQFF
TRBD2	TRBV18	TRBJ2-1	NA	TGTGCCAGCTCACCGAACCCTTGGTCTCACGGTTCTGCGGGGGGGCGCGATGAGCAGTTCTTC	CASSPNPWSHGSAGGRDEQFF
TRBD1	TRBV5-1	TRBJ1-1	NA	TGCGCCAGCAGCGCCCTACAGGGGTCAGCCACTGAAGCTTTCTTT	CASSALQGSATEAFF
TRBD2	TRBV6-1	TRBJ2-2	NA	TGTGCCAGCAGTGAAGCGAGACTAGCGGGGACATACACCGGGGAGCTGTTTTTT	CASSEARLAGTYTGELFF
TRBD1	TRBV20-1	TRBJ1-2	few	TGCAGTGCCTCTACTGACAGGGAGTACACCTTC	CSASTDREYTF
TRBD1	TRBV9	TRBJ1-1	NA	TGTGCCAGCAGCGTAGTCGCACAGGGGGCGCGAGGTACTGAAGCTTTCTTT	CASSVVAQGARGTEAFF
NA	TRBV19	TRBJ2-7	NA	TGTGCCAGTAGTATAATGCTCGGGGTTGAGCAGTACTTC	CASSIMLGVEQYF
NA	TRBV9	TRBJ2-2	once	TGTGCCAGCAGGAGGACTAATCAGGGCACCGGGGAGCTGTTTTTT	CASRRTNQGTGELFF
TRBD2	TRBV29-1	TRBJ2-3	once	TGCAGCGCTGTCAGACTAGCGGGGGGCCGCGTAAGGAACACGCAGTATTTT	CSAVRLAGGRVRNTQYF
NA	TRBV6-5	TRBJ1-1	few	TGTGCCAGCACCGGAGGCATGAACACTGAAGCTTTCTTT	CASTGGMNTEAFF
TRBD1	TRBV19	TRBJ1-5	NA	TGTGCCAGTAGGAAACAGGGGACGGGCAATCAGCCCCAGCATTTT	CASRKQGTGNQPQHF
TRBD1	TRBV5-1	TRBJ2-7	NA	TGCGCCAGCAGCCATTTGCCCGACAGGGGCTACGAGCAGTACTTC	CASSHLPDRGYEQYF
NA	TRBV5-8	TRBJ2-1	NA	TGTGCCAGCAGCTTGGGGAGTCTATCCTCCTACAATGAGCAGTTCTTC	CASSLGSLSSYNEQFF
NA	TRBV6-1	TRBJ1-4	NA	TGTGCCAGCAGTAGGACAGTGGGGGGTGAAAAACTGTTTTTT	CASSRTVGGEKLFF
NA	TRBV6-1	TRBJ1-6	NA	TGTGCCAGCAGTGAAATTGTGGATAATTCACCCCTCCACTTT	CASSEIVDNSPLHF
NA	TRBV5-1	TRBJ2-7	NA	TGCGCCAGCAGCTTGGACAGGTTTTCCTACGAGCAGTACTTC	CASSLDRFSYEQYF
NA	TRBV4-1	TRBJ1-2	NA	TGCGCCAGCAGCCAAGTGCGATGGGATGGCTACACCTTC	CASSQVRWDGYTF
TRBD2	TRBV18	TRBJ2-3	few	TGTGCCAGCTCACCAGGGGAAGGACTAGCAATAGATACGCAGTATTTT	CASSPGEGLAIDTQYF
TRBD1	TRBV29-1	TRBJ2-3	NA	TGCAGCGCGTCCGGGACAGGGGCCTTCACAGATACGCAGTATTTT	CSASGTGAFTDTQYF
TRBD1	TRBV29-1	TRBJ1-2	NA	TGCAGCGTTGGGACAGGGGATGGCTACACCTTC	CSVGTGDGYTF
NA	TRBV6-1	TRBJ2-7	few	TGTGCCAGCAGTCCCCGTTCCTACGAGCAGTACTTC	CASSPRSYEQYF
TRBD2	TRBV7-3	TRBJ2-1	NA	TGTGCCAGCAGTCCCGGGACTAGCGTAATCTACAATGAGCAGTTCTTC	CASSPGTSVIYNEQFF